The T cell receptor (beta chain) under discussion was sequenced for a study of T cell responses to AZD1222 COVID-19 vaccine. This clone was seen a few times. Assay: immunoSEQ multiplex PCR; the TCRdb copy retains only in-frame clones and omits some. There are 90,000 to 150,000 clones in the sample; approximately 85% occur only once, and over 5.5% lies in the top ten. V was pared by 5 bases and J by 2 bases, with 1 base of the junction left unmatched. CDR3 length: 13 amino acids. CDR1 and CDR2 from the germline V gene are MDHEN and SYDVKM. The sequence came from an adult in good health. This sample comprised peripheral blood, obtained on day 0 of AZD1222 vaccination. The chain employs TRBV28 and TRBJ2-7, with 9 bases identical to TRBD1. The CDR3 spells CASSGTGTYEQYF. The CDR3 DNA reads as TGTGCCAGCAGTGGGACAGGGACCTACGAGCAGTACTTC.